The rows below give T cell receptor beta chains drawn from one sample of a study of CD4 T cells in relation to SARS-CoV-2 and coronaviruses. Here immunoSEQ multiplex PCR was the method, and the copy in TCRdb shows in-frame clones only, minus some. The data show approximately 36,000 clones, with approximately 80% seen just once and approximately 6.3% held by the top ten. Antigens for these TCRs are unknown. Sequenced: naive CD4+ T cells from PBMCs, cultured in vitro. The receptor set was obtained from an adult with COVID-19. CDR3s include the opening cysteine and the closing phenylalanine or tryptophan. D genes are given only for firm matches. Rows give clone size only sometimes, using once, few, many, or a class for an expanded clone.

d_call,v_call,clone_size,j_call,cdr3_aa,cdr3_nt
.,TRBV19,.,TRBJ2-3,CASSTGAGTDTQYF,TGTGCCAGTAGTACGGGAGCGGGCACAGATACGCAGTATTTT
.,TRBV5-1,.,TRBJ1-3,CASSLAGRQSPGNTIYF,TGCGCCAGCAGCTTGGCCGGTAGACAGTCTCCTGGAAACACCATATATTTT
TRBD2,TRBV7-2,.,TRBJ2-7,CASSPSRGAYEQYF,TGTGCCAGCAGCCCAAGCCGGGGGGCCTACGAGCAGTACTTC
.,TRBV11-1,.,TRBJ2-2,CASISPGTGELFF,TGTGCCAGCATTTCCCCAGGGACCGGGGAGCTGTTTTTT
TRBD1,TRBV5-1,.,TRBJ1-6,CASSFGQGNSPLHF,TGCGCCAGCAGCTTTGGACAGGGAAATTCACCCCTCCACTTT
.,TRBV11-1,.,TRBJ2-1,CASSQDYWTDNEQFF,TGTGCCAGCAGCCAGGACTACTGGACTGACAATGAGCAGTTCTTC
TRBD1,TRBV6-5,.,TRBJ2-5,CASGTGGSQETQYF,TGTGCCAGCGGGACAGGGGGTTCCCAAGAGACCCAGTACTTC
TRBD2,TRBV13,.,TRBJ2-2,CASTLVGRASGELFF,TGTGCCAGCACTCTAGTCGGGAGGGCCTCCGGGGAGCTGTTTTTT
TRBD1,TRBV5-1,.,TRBJ2-7,CASSFRQGVLYEQYF,TGCGCCAGCAGCTTCCGACAGGGGGTTCTCTACGAGCAGTACTTC
TRBD1,TRBV2,.,TRBJ1-2,CASSDPQQGAGIPINYGYTF,TGTGCCAGCAGTGACCCCCAACAGGGGGCTGGTATCCCAATTAACTATGGCTACACCTTC
TRBD1,TRBV3-1/TRBV3-2,few,TRBJ1-1,CASSQAGKGTVSEAFF,TGTGCCAGCAGCCAGGCGGGAAAGGGGACAGTCTCTGAAGCTTTCTTT
.,TRBV9,.,TRBJ1-3,CASSAVQGGDTIYF,TGTGCCAGCAGCGCGGTACAGGGTGGCGACACCATATATTTT
TRBD1,TRBV5-1,.,TRBJ2-1,CASSLGSQGAEQFF,TGCGCCAGCAGCTTGGGTTCGCAGGGGGCTGAGCAGTTCTTC
.,TRBV5-1,few,TRBJ1-5,CASSLTGINQPQHF,TGCGCCAGCAGCTTGACAGGGATCAATCAGCCCCAGCATTTT
TRBD2,TRBV5-4,.,TRBJ2-3,CASSSVTSGSWADTQYF,TGTGCCAGCAGCTCGGTGACTAGCGGGAGCTGGGCAGATACGCAGTATTTT
.,TRBV28,once,TRBJ1-3,CASRGDLAGNTIYF,TGTGCCAGCAGGGGGGATTTGGCTGGAAACACCATATATTTT
.,TRBV14,once,TRBJ2-3,CASSLIRAADTQYF,TGTGCCAGCAGCCTTATACGGGCGGCAGATACGCAGTATTTT
.,TRBV28,.,TRBJ2-5,CASREQETQYF,TGTGCCAGCAGGGAACAAGAGACCCAGTACTTC
.,TRBV27,.,TRBJ1-2,CASTRNPANYGYTF,TGTGCCAGCACCCGAAATCCCGCTAACTATGGCTACACCTTC
.,TRBV27,.,TRBJ1-1,CASSPPPGLREKAFF,TGTGCCAGCAGTCCACCTCCGGGACTTCGGGAAAAAGCTTTCTTT
TRBD1,TRBV2,.,TRBJ1-1,CASSQSPGTGTEAFF,TGTGCCAGCAGTCAAAGTCCCGGGACAGGGACTGAAGCTTTCTTT
TRBD2,TRBV14,.,TRBJ2-3,CASVHGRATDTQYF,TGTGCCAGCGTCCACGGGAGGGCCACAGATACGCAGTATTTT
TRBD1,TRBV28,once,TRBJ1-1,CASSPPGQGWGGTEAFF,TGTGCCAGCAGTCCCCCGGGACAGGGGTGGGGAGGCACTGAAGCTTTCTTT
TRBD2,TRBV3-1/TRBV3-2,.,TRBJ2-4,CASSQGRAGVYIQYF,TGTGCCAGCAGCCAAGGACGGGCGGGAGTTTACATTCAGTACTTC
TRBD2,TRBV11-2,few,TRBJ2-7,CASSNTAGFSYEQYF,TGTGCCAGCAGTAACACAGCGGGATTCTCCTACGAGCAGTACTTC
.,TRBV5-1,once,TRBJ2-2,CASSLGGANTGELFF,TGCGCCAGCAGCTTGGGCGGGGCGAACACCGGGGAGCTGTTTTTT
TRBD1,TRBV18,.,TRBJ2-7,CASSRDSTYEQYF,TGTGCCAGCTCACGGGACAGCACCTACGAGCAGTACTTC
TRBD1,TRBV28,.,TRBJ1-1,CASSSSWGDRGPIEWNTEAFF,TGTGCCAGCAGCTCGTCCTGGGGGGACAGGGGTCCTATAGAATGGAACACTGAAGCTTTCTTT
.,TRBV3-1/TRBV3-2,.,TRBJ1-2,CASSPVRTATYGYTF,TGTGCCAGCAGCCCCGTGAGGACAGCTACCTATGGCTACACCTTC
.,TRBV6-2/TRBV6-3,.,TRBJ2-3,CASSSDGRGYSIRNTDTQYF,TGTGCCAGCAGTTCCGACGGCAGGGGCTACTCTATCAGGAACACAGATACGCAGTATTTT
TRBD2,TRBV5-1,.,TRBJ2-7,CASSPGGQGSVDEQYF,TGCGCCAGCAGCCCGGGGGGGCAGGGGAGTGTGGACGAGCAGTACTTC
.,TRBV3-1/TRBV3-2,.,TRBJ1-2,CASSPRGGYGYTF,TGTGCCAGCAGCCCTAGGGGGGGATATGGCTACACCTTC
TRBD1,TRBV28,.,TRBJ2-3,CASISGSDRAYTDTQYF,TGTGCCAGCATCTCCGGGTCTGACAGGGCGTACACAGATACGCAGTATTTT
TRBD1,TRBV27,.,TRBJ2-1,CASSPDRGSYNEQFF,TGTGCCAGCAGCCCGGACAGGGGATCCTACAATGAGCAGTTCTTC
.,TRBV5-4,.,TRBJ2-5,CASSLGSGMETQYF,TGTGCCAGCAGCTTGGGGTCGGGGATGGAGACCCAGTACTTC
.,TRBV29-1,.,TRBJ2-3,CSVGVGSTDTQYF,TGCAGCGTTGGGGTAGGGAGCACAGATACGCAGTATTTT
.,TRBV7-9,.,TRBJ1-2,CASSVLENYGYTF,TGTGCCAGCAGCGTTTTGGAGAACTATGGCTACACCTTC
.,TRBV15,.,TRBJ2-7,CATSRVGHAYEQYF,TGTGCCACCAGCAGAGTTGGGCATGCCTACGAGCAGTACTTC
.,TRBV18,.,TRBJ1-2,CASSPPQGTYGYTF,TGTGCCAGCTCACCACCGCAGGGCACCTATGGCTACACCTTC
TRBD1,TRBV5-6,.,TRBJ1-4,CASSLPAGGKLFF,TGTGCCAGCAGCTTGCCTGCAGGGGGAAAACTGTTTTTT
TRBD1,TRBV5-1,.,TRBJ1-1,CASSFQGASEAFF,TGCGCCAGCAGCTTCCAGGGGGCTAGTGAAGCTTTCTTT
.,TRBV11-3,.,TRBJ2-1,CASSIDWNNEQFF,TGTGCCAGCAGCATTGACTGGAACAATGAGCAGTTCTTC
.,TRBV28,few,TRBJ1-2,CASSLSSGGSFYGYTF,TGTGCCAGCAGTTTATCGTCGGGGGGATCATTCTATGGCTACACCTTC
TRBD2,TRBV6-5,few,TRBJ2-7,CASSPETGGSYEQYF,TGTGCCAGCAGCCCCGAGACGGGAGGGAGTTACGAGCAGTACTTC
.,TRBV11-2,once,TRBJ1-5,CASSYGQTNQPQHF,TGTGCCAGCAGCTATGGACAAACCAATCAGCCCCAGCATTTT
TRBD2,TRBV7-9,.,TRBJ2-1,CASLIYLRGGRGSEQFF,TGTGCCAGCCTAATCTACCTCCGGGGGGGTAGGGGGTCTGAGCAGTTCTTC